One and the same sample provided the 16 T cell receptor beta chains below, sequenced in a study of blood T cell repertoires in COVID-19. Using immunoSEQ multiplex PCR, the repertoire was profiled, and TCRdb retains in-frame clones only, with some absent. The data contain 200,000 to 250,000 clones, roughly 85% of them singletons. The sample consisted of peripheral blood. The origin of the receptors is a man younger than 45 who had recovered from COVID-19.

The rearrangement joins TRBV2 to TRBJ1-1, with D uncertain. Germline CDR1 is SNHLY and CDR2 is FYNNEI. CDR3 length equals 13 residues. Trimming pared 7 bases from V and 3 bases from J, leaving 12 bases between. CDR3 coding DNA: TGTGCCAGCACCCAAGGGAGGCACACTGAAGCTTTCTTT. The encoded protein is CASTQGRHTEAFF. Combining the CDR3 with reference TRBV2 and TRBJ1-1 gives the whole variable domain EPEVTQTPSHQVTQMGQEVILRCVPISNHLYFYWYRQILGQKVEFLVSFYNNEISEKSEIFDDQFSVERPDGSNFTLKIRSTKLEDSAMYFCASTQGRHTEAFFGQGTRLTVV.

The chain joins TRBV18 to TRBJ1-5; possibly TRBD1 for D (6 bases). The V gene lost 3 bases and the J gene lost 2 bases, with 20 bases spanning the gap. CDR3 length equals 18 residues. Germline lookup yields CDR1 KGHSH and CDR2 LQKENI. The CDR3 is CASSPQAAGTNRNQPQHF. DNA for the CDR3: TGTGCCAGCTCACCTCAAGCGGCCGGGACAAACCGCAATCAGCCCCAGCATTTT.

A remark on this clone: Additional DNA sequences in this sample encode the identical CDR3. CDR3 in DNA: TGTGCCAGTAGTATACAGGGGACAAACACTGAAGCTTTCTTT. It encodes CASSIQGTNTEAFF. This chain links TRBV19 with TRBJ1-1; maybe TRBD1 (6 bases). The CDR3 spans 14 residues. Trimming removed 2 bases at V and 2 bases at J, with 9 bases between. Per the germline V gene, CDR1 is LNHDA and CDR2 is SQIVND (reference sequence).

This chain links TRBV29-1 with TRBJ2-7; D is unresolved. There are 11 residues in the CDR3. CDR1 SQVTM and CDR2 ANQGSEA come from the germline V gene. Trimming took off 2 bases at V and 2 bases at J, with 4 bases between the two ends. As DNA, the CDR3 is TGCAGCGTTGAACTAGCCTACGAGCAGTACTTC. This encodes CSVELAYEQYF.

The CDR3 sequence is CASSPTTVTANEQFF. The CDR3 coding sequence is TGTGCCAGCAGCCCGACCACCGTGACAGCTAATGAGCAGTTCTTC. This rearrangement joins TRBV14 to TRBJ2-1; D is possibly TRBD1 (5 bases). The CDR3 covers 15 residues. Germline values: CDR1 SGHDN, CDR2 FVKESK. V was clipped by 4 bases and J by 7 bases, with 17 bases between them.

This sequence joins TRBV11-2 and TRBJ1-2, with a weak D call TRBD1 (6 bases). The V gene's germline CDR1 is SGHAT and CDR2 FQNNGV. This CDR3 has 14 amino acids. Trimming took off 5 bases at V and 4 bases at J, with 14 bases between the two ends. This CDR3 reads CASSHTGISYGYTF. DNA of the CDR3: TGTGCCAGCAGCCATACAGGGATTAGCTATGGCTACACCTTC.

The V and J genes are TRBV4-2 and TRBJ1-6; no definite D call. Germline lookup yields CDR1 LGHNA and CDR2 YNFKEQ. This CDR3 region has 16 residues. V lost 0 bases and J lost 0, with 6 bases in between. The chain's CDR3 is CASSQEQSSYNSPLHF. In DNA form, the CDR3 reads TGTGCCAGCAGCCAAGAACAGAGCTCCTATAATTCACCCCTCCACTTT.

The CDR3 coding sequence is TGTGCCACCAGCAGTACCCCTCGGGGGGAGCAGTTCTTC. This translates into CATSSTPRGEQFF. The chain employs TRBV15 and TRBJ2-1, with D perhaps matching TRBD2 (6 bases). CDR3 size: 13 residues. V lost 3 bases to trimming and J lost 10 bases, with 13 bases between them. CDR1 and CDR2 from the germline V gene are LNHNV and YYDKDF (reference sequence). Complete variable domain (other parts from reference TRBV15 and TRBJ2-1): DAMVIQNPRYQVTQFGKPVTLSCSQTLNHNVMYWYQQKSSQAPKLLFHYYDKDFNNEADTPDNFQSRRPNTSFCFLDIRSPGLGDTAMYLCATSSTPRGEQFFGPGTRLTVL.

The rearrangement links TRBV27 to TRBJ2-2, with D possibly being TRBD1 (5 bases). CDR1 and CDR2 (germline): MNHEY, SMNVEV (reference sequence). The CDR3 has 15 amino acids. V lost 5 bases, J lost 4 bases, and 14 bases lay in between. The CDR3 DNA follows: TGTGCCAGCAGTCCGGACAAGGCCGTCACCGGGGAGCTGTTTTTT. It encodes CASSPDKAVTGELFF.

The table lists this clone with a count of one. V and J are TRBV4-1 and TRBJ2-2; 10 nucleotides align to TRBD2. Trimming took 3 bases from V and 4 from J; bases not matched to a gene: 5. This CDR3 comprises 16 residues. Germline V CDR1 and CDR2: MGHRA, YSYEKL. In DNA, the CDR3 is TGCGCCAGCAGCCAGTTACTAGCGGGGATCACCGGGGAGCTGTTTTTT. Translation gives CASSQLLAGITGELFF.

V and J are TRBV6-4 and TRBJ1-1; no reliable D call. This CDR3 comprises 13 residues. Per germline, CDR1 MRHNA and CDR2 SNTAGT. V shed 5 bases and J shed 5 bases, with 12 bases lying between them. The CDR3 bases are TGTGCCAGCAGTCTTGGGGAGGGAACTGAAGCTTTCTTT. This sequence encodes CASSLGEGTEAFF.

CDR3 in DNA: TGTGCCACCAGGCGGCAGGGGCAAGCTAACTATGGCTACACCTTC. It is translated as CATRRQGQANYGYTF. V is TRBV15 and J is TRBJ1-2; perhaps TRBD1 as D (6 bases). CDR3 length: 15 residues. The V end was cut by 6 bases, the J end by 0 bases, with 14 bases between. Per the germline V gene, CDR1 is LNHNV and CDR2 is YYDKDF (reference sequence).

The chain combines TRBV10-3 with TRBJ1-3; TRBD1 agrees at 7 bases. CDR3 length equals 13 residues. V trimming: 8 bases; J trimming: 2 bases; junction bases outside the gene matches: 3. Germline V gives CDR1 ENHRY, CDR2 SYGVKD. Here the CDR3 reads CAISQGPGNTIYF. The CDR3 DNA reads TGTGCCATCTCACAGGGGCCTGGAAACACCATATATTTT.

The rearrangement joins TRBV6-5 to TRBJ1-2; 11 bases line up with TRBD1. Germline V CDR1 and CDR2: MNHEY, SVGAGI. The CDR3 extends over 16 amino acids. J lost 2 bases, V lost 0 bases, and 2 bases had no gene match. The chain's CDR3 is CASSYSGQGANYGYTF. CDR3 DNA sequence: TGTGCCAGCAGTTACTCCGGACAGGGGGCAAACTATGGCTACACCTTC.

The chain uses TRBV7-6 and TRBJ2-1; D call uncertain. Germline CDR1 is SGHVS and CDR2 is FNYEAQ. V dropped 0 bases and J dropped 4 bases, with 10 bases sitting between them. The CDR3 totals 15 residues. The CDR3 DNA sequence: TGTGCCAGCAGCTTAGCGTCGGCGGCATACAATGAGCAGTTCTTC. Translation gives CASSLASAAYNEQFF.

The chain carries TRBV27 and TRBJ2-2, with TRBD2 matching 9 bases. Looked up from germline, CDR1 is MNHEY and CDR2 is SMNVEV (reference sequence). The J segment lost 2 bases and the V segment lost 2 bases, leaving 12 bases of the junction unmatched. The CDR3 totals 19 residues. CDR3 bases: TGTGCCAGCAGTTTAAACTTCCTAGCGGGGCTCATTAACACCGGGGAGCTGTTTTTT. Amino acid sequence: CASSLNFLAGLINTGELFF.